This TCR beta chain is drawn from a study of response to subunit inactivated influenza vaccine. Germline V lookup: CDR1 MNHNS, CDR2 SASEGT. CDR3 length: 17 amino acids. V shed 2 bases and J 0 bases; nucleotides not matched to a gene: 6. Regarding the study as a whole: T cells newly recruited by each seasonal influenza vaccination are few, the authors suggested.

TCRdb re-analysed the RT-PCR reads in MiXCR, keeping a single row per CDR3 protein. This sample has about 520,000 distinct CDR3 sequences, with 9.5% to 12% found just once. About this clonotype: The antigen remains undetermined.

This TCR was recovered from a man between 50 and 59 years old who received an inactivated influenza vaccine. This specimen consisted of PBMCs from blood, obtained roughly 47 days after vaccination. The chain recombines TRBV6-1 with TRBJ1-3; 8 bases line up with TRBD1. The DNA for the CDR3 is TGTGCCAGCAGTGAACGGGACAGGTCTTACTCTGGAAACACCATATATTTT. This sequence encodes CASSERDRSYSGNTIYF.